This T cell receptor beta chain is from a study of immune heterogeneity within non-small cell lung tumors. With 550 to 700 ng used per sample, the template was genomic DNA from bulk tumor. Biopsies that were spaced far apart were taken, several per primary tumor, during surgery. Before undergoing curative surgery, patients had newly diagnosed non-small cell lung cancer that was untreated. Many counts were recorded for this clonotype. Its target is unknown. Multiplex PCR amplified TCR beta CDR3 with 32 V and 13 J primers. One entry per CDR3 protein, called by TCRdb with MiXCR from the multiplex PCR reads. The sample includes some 10,000 distinct CDR3 sequences, 15% to 20% of them seen just once. V shed 0 bases and J shed 4 bases, with 6 bases lying between them. Per the germline V gene, CDR1 is DFQATT and CDR2 is SNEGSKA (reference sequence). The CDR3 spans 12 residues. Study outcomes and limitations: Recurring identical dominant CDR3 beta clonotypes were observed across tumor sites within a patient, together with site-unique high-frequency clones.

Sequenced material: lung tumor tissue. The sequence was obtained from a man aged 35-49 years with non-small cell lung cancer. This sequence joins TRBV20-1 and TRBJ1-1; TRBD1 is a possible D gene (5 bases). The CDR3 nucleotides read TGCAGTGCTAGAGAGGGGCCCACTGAAGCTTTCTTT. Its protein is CSAREGPTEAFF.